Reported below is one T cell receptor (beta chain). Its antigen is unknown. No base qualities exist here, and no much larger clone lies one base off it. The immunoSEQ Assay, a bias-controlled multiplex PCR, was used to amplify TCRbeta CDR3 regions from genomic DNA. In the paper's pipeline: The number of nucleated cells in each sample was estimated from the amplification of reference gene primers within the assay. To quantify the absolute abundance of each unique TCRbeta CDR3 rearrangement, sequence reads were collapsed and filtered. For each sample, productive Simpson clonality was calculated as the square root of Simpson's diversity index across productive rearrangements. As stored in TCRdb, this immuneACCESS dataset retains in-frame rearrangements with V and J assigned. A fraction of the clones does not appear; measured against another copy, unresolved V genes explain less than half of the discrepancy, and the remainder lacks a known reason. Clonal size and the V and J genes are those of that table, whereas D and trimming came from the DNA. The sample table holds roughly 130,000 clones, of which 87% were seen once. The ten top clones hold approximately 4% of the sample.

The data were obtained in a study of blood T cell repertoires in COVID-19 (dated by TCRdb to 2020 to 2021). About the investigation overall: Samples covering the acute and convalescent phases of COVID-19 were provided by collaborators in the United States, Italy and Spain. The sample metadata nearly always contained a de-identified subject ID, COVID-19 status, age in years and sex. The material from the prospective study consisted of cDNA or gDNA derived from T cells, B-cell-depleted T cells, or PBMCs. HLA class I and class II types, where available, came from metadata supplied by the sample provider rather than from assay-based typing. The repertoires were released in a freely available public database intended as a resource for research on the immune response to SARS-CoV-2. Subjects who had been exposed to COVID-19, were actively infected with it, or had recovered from it provided the deeply sampled blood TCRbeta repertoires that made up the dataset. The samples were drawn from the first 160 participants of the ongoing ImmuneRACE study and from over 950 subjects provided by 6 global collaborators. Summary of the overall study and its limitations: The quantity of clinical and demographic metadata differed by source and by participant and was supplied without curation.

Collaborating institutions collected whole blood in K2EDTA tubes following their own protocols. For TCRbeta analysis, collaborators shipped samples in one of three forms: frozen whole blood, isolated PBMCs, or DNA extracted from either of those sample types. This TCR was sampled from a woman aged 55-75 years with acute or convalescent COVID-19. Source material: peripheral blood.

The CDR3 region reads CASSQDTQGGWPQHF. The DNA sequence follows: TGTGCCAGCAGCCAAGATACGCAGGGGGGTTGGCCCCAGCATTTT. The rearrangement combines TRBV4-2 with TRBJ1-5; TRBD1 matches 7 bases in the middle. CDR1 and CDR2, looked up from the germline V gene, are LGHNA and YNFKEQ. Trimming accounts for 0 bases at V and 9 bases at J, while the number of junction bases matched to no gene is 8. Including the terminal cysteine and phenylalanine, the CDR3 comprises 15 residues. Here the CDR3 DNA is all that survives: 45 bases in frame from base 1.